Each of the 12 T cell receptor beta chains below was sequenced from the same sample in a study of T cell responses to AZD1222 COVID-19 vaccine (dated by TCRdb to about 2021). Library generation was performed with the immunoSEQ multiplex PCR assay. Drawn from immuneACCESS, this table holds only the in-frame rearrangements with V and J called that TCRdb kept. Clones are partly lost; checked studies trace under half to an unresolved V gene and leave the rest unexplained. Across this sample there are roughly 100,000 clones, with 88% seen only once. 20% of the sample rests with the top ten. The time point label of this sample denotes: baseline before first vaccination. Specimen: peripheral blood, collected on day 0 of AZD1222 vaccination. These TCRs come from an adult in good health.

The rearrangement links TRBV18 to TRBJ1-2, with a weak D call TRBD1 (5 bases). The ends were cut back, 1 base at V and 2 bases at J, with 8 bases in the middle. Germline CDR1 and CDR2: KGHSH and LQKENI. The CDR3 extends over 14 amino acids. CDR3 amino acids: CASSPQGDNYGYTF. In DNA, the CDR3 is TGTGCCAGCTCACCACAAGGGGACAACTATGGCTACACCTTC.

The V gene is TRBV7-2, the J gene TRBJ2-2; TRBD2 matches at 7 bases. J was trimmed by 7 bases and V by 5 bases; bases with no gene match: 13. This CDR3 has 16 residues. Germline CDR1 is SGHTA and CDR2 is FQGNSA. The CDR3 here is CASSPQAGNGRGELFF. CDR3 sequence (DNA): TGTGCCAGCAGCCCACAAGCGGGAAACGGCCGCGGGGAGCTGTTTTTT.

Within the sample, this clone is medium-sized. V is TRBV6-4 and J is TRBJ2-3, with 12 bases lining up with TRBD2. Germline assignment: CDR1 MRHNA and CDR2 SNTAGT. V shed 3 bases, J shed 4 bases, and the junction held 5 bases outside the gene matches. CDR3 size: 16 residues. CDR3 in amino acids: CASSEVLAGGADTQYF. DNA of the CDR3: TGTGCCAGCAGTGAGGTGCTAGCGGGAGGGGCAGATACGCAGTATTTT.

J is TRBJ2-1 and V is TRBV29-1; D call uncertain. Per germline, CDR1 SQVTM and CDR2 ANQGSEA. CDR3 length: 12 residues. In DNA form, the CDR3 reads TGCAGTGCGGCTCCCTCCTACAATGAGCAGTTCTTC. Its translation is CSAAPSYNEQFF.

The chain has TRBV18 and TRBJ2-7, with D tentatively TRBD2 (6 bases). The CDR3 length is 14 residues. Germline V gene sequence: CDR1 KGHSH, CDR2 LQKENI. Trimming pared 2 bases from V and 4 bases from J, leaving 12 bases between. The DNA for the CDR3 is TGTGCCAGCTCACCAGCGGGGACTCCTTACGAGCAGTACTTC. Translating gives CASSPAGTPYEQYF. Full variable domain (remainder filled in from reference TRBV18 and TRBJ2-7): NAGVMQNPRHLVRRRGQEARLRCSPMKGHSHVYWYRQLPEEGLKFMVYLQKENIIDESGMPKERFSAEFPKEGPSILRIQQVVRGDSAAYFCASSPAGTPYEQYFGPGTRLTVT.

The chain's CDR3 is CASSSGFPGELFF. In DNA form, the CDR3 reads TGTGCCAGCAGCTCAGGGTTCCCCGGGGAGCTGTTTTTT. The chain uses TRBV12-3 or TRBV12-4 and TRBJ2-2, with D perhaps matching TRBD1 (5 bases). The length of the CDR3 is 13 residues. V gave up 6 bases and J gave up 6 bases, with 11 bases separating them.

This chain uses TRBV6-2 or TRBV6-3 with TRBJ2-5; the match to TRBD2 covers 8 bases. Per the germline V gene, CDR1 is MNHEY and CDR2 is SVGEGT. With V trimmed by 6 bases and J by 1 base, 7 bases remained unmatched. This CDR3 is 15 amino acids long. The CDR3 is CASSRLAGRQETQYF. DNA for the CDR3: TGTGCCAGCAGCAGGCTAGCGGGTCGCCAAGAGACCCAGTACTTC.

This chain joins TRBV5-4 and TRBJ2-7, with 9 bases lining up with TRBD1. This CDR3 is 14 amino acids long. Germline V CDR1 and CDR2: SGHNT, YYREEE (reference sequence). J was trimmed by 3 bases and V by 4 bases; bases with no gene match: 5. CDR3 in amino acids: CASSETGGFYEQYF. CDR3 in DNA: TGTGCCAGCAGCGAGACAGGGGGTTTCTACGAGCAGTACTTC.

The chain recombines TRBV4-2 with TRBJ1-5; D gene uncertain. Germline values: CDR1 LGHNA, CDR2 YNFKEQ. The CDR3 runs 15 residues. V was shortened by 3 bases and J by 1 base, with 10 bases between the two germline ends. DNA for the CDR3: TGTGCCAGCAGCCACTTTCTAGGGAGCAATCAGCCCCAGCATTTT. It specifies CASSHFLGSNQPQHF.

The CDR3 loop reads CASSFDGRGKGSTEAFF. CDR3 bases: TGTGCCAGCAGCTTTGACGGGCGGGGGAAGGGATCCACTGAAGCTTTCTTT. The V gene is TRBV12-1, the J gene TRBJ1-1. TRBV12-1 counts as a pseudogene. The CDR3 spans 17 residues.

This chain joins TRBV9 and TRBJ1-5; D might be TRBD1 (5 bases). V lost 4 bases and J lost 7, with 12 bases in between. Germline V gives CDR1 SGDLS, CDR2 YYNGEE. The CDR3 runs 13 residues. CDR3: CASSSGGVQPQHF. For the CDR3, the DNA is TGTGCCAGCAGCTCGGGGGGGGTACAGCCCCAGCATTTT.

In this sample, this clone turned up once. The CDR3 coding sequence is TGCGCCAGCAGCCAAGAGGGCAGGGAAAATGAGCAGTTCTTC. It yields the protein CASSQEGRENEQFF. The chain uses TRBV4-3 and TRBJ2-1, with a tentative D call TRBD1 (5 bases). The CDR3 totals 14 residues. CDR1 is LGHNA, CDR2 YSLEER, per germline. Between the trimmed V and J ends, which lost 0 bases and 7 bases, there was a span of 10 bases.